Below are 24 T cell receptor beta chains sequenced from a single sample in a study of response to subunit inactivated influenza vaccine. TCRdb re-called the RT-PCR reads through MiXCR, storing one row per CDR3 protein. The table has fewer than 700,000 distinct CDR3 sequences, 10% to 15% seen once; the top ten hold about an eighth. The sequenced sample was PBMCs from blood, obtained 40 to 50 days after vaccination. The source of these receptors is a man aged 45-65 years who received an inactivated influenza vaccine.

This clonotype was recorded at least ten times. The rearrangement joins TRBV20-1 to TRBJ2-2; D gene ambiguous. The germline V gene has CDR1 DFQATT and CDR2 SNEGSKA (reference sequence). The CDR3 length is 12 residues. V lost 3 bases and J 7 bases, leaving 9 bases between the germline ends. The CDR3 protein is CSASTGSGELFF. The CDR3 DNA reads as TGCAGTGCTAGTACGGGTAGCGGGGAGCTGTTTTTT.

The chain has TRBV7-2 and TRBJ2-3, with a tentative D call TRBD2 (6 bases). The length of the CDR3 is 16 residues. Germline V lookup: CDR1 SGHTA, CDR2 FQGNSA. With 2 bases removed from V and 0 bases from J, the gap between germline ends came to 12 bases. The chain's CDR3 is CASSLRAGFSTDTQYF. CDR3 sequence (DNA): TGTGCCAGCAGCTTAAGGGCGGGATTTAGCACAGATACGCAGTATTTT.

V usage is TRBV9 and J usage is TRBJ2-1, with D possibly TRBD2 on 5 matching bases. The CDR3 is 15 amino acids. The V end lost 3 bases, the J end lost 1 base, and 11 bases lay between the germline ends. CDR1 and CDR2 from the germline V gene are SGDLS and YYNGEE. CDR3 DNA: TGTGCCAGCAGCGGCGGACTCTATTCCTACAATGAGCAGTTCTTC. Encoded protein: CASSGGLYSYNEQFF.

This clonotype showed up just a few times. Written as DNA, the CDR3 is TGTGCCAGCAGCCAAGTTTACGGGAGCTCCTACGAGCAGTACTTC. Translation gives CASSQVYGSSYEQYF. The V and J genes are TRBV4-2 and TRBJ2-7; a weak D match, TRBD2 (6 bases). Germline V CDR1 and CDR2: LGHNA, YNFKEQ. The CDR3 loop spans 15 amino acids. V was trimmed by 1 base and J by 0 bases, leaving 10 bases between them.

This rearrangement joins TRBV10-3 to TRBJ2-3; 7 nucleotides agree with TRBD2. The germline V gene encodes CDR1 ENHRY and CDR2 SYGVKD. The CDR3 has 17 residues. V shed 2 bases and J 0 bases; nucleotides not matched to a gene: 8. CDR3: CAISETISGASTDTQYF. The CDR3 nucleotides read TGTGCCATCAGTGAGACTATCAGCGGGGCTAGCACAGATACGCAGTATTTT.

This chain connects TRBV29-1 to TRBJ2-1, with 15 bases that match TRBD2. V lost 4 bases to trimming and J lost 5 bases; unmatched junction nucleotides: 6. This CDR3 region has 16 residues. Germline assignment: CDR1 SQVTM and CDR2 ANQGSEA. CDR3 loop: CSVVGLAGGPDNEQFF. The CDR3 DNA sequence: TGCAGCGTTGTCGGACTAGCGGGGGGGCCAGACAATGAGCAGTTCTTC.

The CDR3 sequence is CASSRDWTGETQYF. DNA of the CDR3: TGTGCCAGCAGTCGGGACTGGACGGGAGAGACCCAGTACTTC. The chain employs TRBV6-2 or TRBV6-3 and TRBJ2-5; possibly TRBD2 for D (6 bases). Between the trimmed V and J ends, which lost 5 bases and 4 bases, there was a span of 14 bases. Germline lookup yields CDR1 MNHEY and CDR2 SVGEGT. The CDR3 runs to 14 residues.

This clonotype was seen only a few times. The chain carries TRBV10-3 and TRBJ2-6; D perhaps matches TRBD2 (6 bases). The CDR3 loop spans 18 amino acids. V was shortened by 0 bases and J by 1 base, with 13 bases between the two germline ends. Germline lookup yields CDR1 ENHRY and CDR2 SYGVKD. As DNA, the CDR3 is TGTGCCATCAGTGAGTCGAAGGGAGGAGTGTCTGGGGCCAACGTCCTGACTTTC. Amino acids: CAISESKGGVSGANVLTF.

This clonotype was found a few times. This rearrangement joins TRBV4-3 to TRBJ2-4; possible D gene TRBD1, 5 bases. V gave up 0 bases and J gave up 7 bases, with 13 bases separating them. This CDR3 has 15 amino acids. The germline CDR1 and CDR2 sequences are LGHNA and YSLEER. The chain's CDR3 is CASSQDKRPGNIQYF. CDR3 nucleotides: TGCGCCAGCAGCCAAGATAAAAGGCCAGGGAACATTCAGTACTTC.

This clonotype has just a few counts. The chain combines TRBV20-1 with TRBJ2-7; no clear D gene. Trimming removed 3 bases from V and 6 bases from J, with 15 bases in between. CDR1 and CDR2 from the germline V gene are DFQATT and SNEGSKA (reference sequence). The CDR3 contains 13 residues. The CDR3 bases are TGCAGTGCTAGTGACTCTACTCACCCCGAGCAGTACTTC. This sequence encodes CSASDSTHPEQYF.

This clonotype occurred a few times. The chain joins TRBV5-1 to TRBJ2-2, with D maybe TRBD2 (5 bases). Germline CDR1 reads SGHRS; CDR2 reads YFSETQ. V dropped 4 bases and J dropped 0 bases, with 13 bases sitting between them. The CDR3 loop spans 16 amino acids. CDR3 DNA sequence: TGCGCCAGCAGCCCAGGACTGAATTCGAACACCGGGGAGCTGTTTTTT. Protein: CASSPGLNSNTGELFF. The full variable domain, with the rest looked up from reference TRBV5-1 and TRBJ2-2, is KAGVTQTPRYLIKTRGQQVTLSCSPISGHRSVSWYQQTPGQGLQFLFEYFSETQRNKGNFPGRFSGRQFSNSRSEMNVSTLELGDSALYLCASSPGLNSNTGELFFGEGSRLTVL.

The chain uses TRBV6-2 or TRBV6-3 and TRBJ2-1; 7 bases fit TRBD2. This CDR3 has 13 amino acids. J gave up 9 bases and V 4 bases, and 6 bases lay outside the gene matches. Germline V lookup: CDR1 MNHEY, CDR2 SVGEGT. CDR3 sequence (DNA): TGTGCCAGCAGTTGGGGGGGACGGGGTGAGCAGTTCTTC. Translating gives CASSWGGRGEQFF.

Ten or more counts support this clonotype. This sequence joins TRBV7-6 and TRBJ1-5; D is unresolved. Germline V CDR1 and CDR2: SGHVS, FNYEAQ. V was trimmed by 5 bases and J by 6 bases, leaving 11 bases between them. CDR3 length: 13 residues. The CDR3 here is CASSLSDFQPQHF. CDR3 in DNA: TGTGCCAGCAGCCTTTCGGATTTTCAGCCCCAGCATTTT.

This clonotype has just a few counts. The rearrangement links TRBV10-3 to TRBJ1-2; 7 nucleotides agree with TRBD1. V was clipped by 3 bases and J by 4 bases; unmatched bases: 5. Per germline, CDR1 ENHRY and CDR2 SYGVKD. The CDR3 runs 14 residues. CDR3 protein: CAISDKGQPYGYTF. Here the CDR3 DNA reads TGTGCCATCAGTGATAAGGGACAGCCCTATGGCTACACCTTC.

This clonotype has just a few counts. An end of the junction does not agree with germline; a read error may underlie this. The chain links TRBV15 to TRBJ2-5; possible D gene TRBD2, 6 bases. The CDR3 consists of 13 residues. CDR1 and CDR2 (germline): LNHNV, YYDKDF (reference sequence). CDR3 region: CATTRLGAVTQYF. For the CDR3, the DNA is TGTGCCACCACCAGACTAGGAGCGGTGACCCAGTACTTC.

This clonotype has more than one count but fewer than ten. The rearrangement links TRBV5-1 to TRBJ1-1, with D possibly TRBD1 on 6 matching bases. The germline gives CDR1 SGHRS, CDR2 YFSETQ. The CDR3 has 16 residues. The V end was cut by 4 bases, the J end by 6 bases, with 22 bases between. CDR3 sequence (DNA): TGCGCCAGCAGCCCGGGGGCAGGGAATATTCAGTCTGAAGCTTTCTTT. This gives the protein CASSPGAGNIQSEAFF.

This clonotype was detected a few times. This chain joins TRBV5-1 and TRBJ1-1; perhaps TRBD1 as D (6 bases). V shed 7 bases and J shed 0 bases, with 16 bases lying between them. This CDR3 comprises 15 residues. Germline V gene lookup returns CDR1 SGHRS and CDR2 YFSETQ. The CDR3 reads CASSAQGRMNTEAFF. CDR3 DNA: TGCGCCAGCTCTGCGCAGGGGCGGATGAACACTGAAGCTTTCTTT.

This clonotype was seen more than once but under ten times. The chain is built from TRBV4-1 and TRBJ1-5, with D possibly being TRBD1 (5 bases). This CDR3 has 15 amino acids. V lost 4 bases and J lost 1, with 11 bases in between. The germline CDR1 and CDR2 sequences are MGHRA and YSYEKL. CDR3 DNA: TGCGCCAGCAGCCCCGGGACCTGGAGCAATCAGCCCCAGCATTTT. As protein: CASSPGTWSNQPQHF.

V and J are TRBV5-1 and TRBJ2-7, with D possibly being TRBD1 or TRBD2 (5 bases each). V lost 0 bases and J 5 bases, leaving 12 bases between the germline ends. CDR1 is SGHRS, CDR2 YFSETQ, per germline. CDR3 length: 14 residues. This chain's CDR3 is CASSLAGTSNEQYF. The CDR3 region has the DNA TGCGCCAGCAGCTTGGCGGGGACCAGTAACGAGCAGTACTTC.

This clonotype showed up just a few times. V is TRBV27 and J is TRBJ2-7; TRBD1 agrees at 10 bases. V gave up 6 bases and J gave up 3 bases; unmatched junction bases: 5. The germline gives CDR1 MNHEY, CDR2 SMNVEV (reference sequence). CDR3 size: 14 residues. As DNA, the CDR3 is TGTGCCAGCAGGGTGAGGACAGGGGGCTACGAGCAGTACTTC. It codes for CASRVRTGGYEQYF.

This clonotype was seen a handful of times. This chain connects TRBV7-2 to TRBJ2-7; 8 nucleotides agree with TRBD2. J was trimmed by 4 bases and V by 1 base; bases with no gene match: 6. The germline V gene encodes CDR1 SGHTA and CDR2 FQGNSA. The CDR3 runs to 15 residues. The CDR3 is CASSLVTGGPYEQYF. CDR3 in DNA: TGTGCCAGCAGCTTAGTTACGGGGGGGCCGTACGAGCAGTACTTC. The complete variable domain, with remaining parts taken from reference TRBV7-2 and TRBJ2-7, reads GAGVSQSPSNKVTEKGKDVELRCDPISGHTALYWYRQSLGQGLEFLIYFQGNSAPDKSGLPSDRFSAERTGGSVSTLTIQRTQQEDSAVYLCASSLVTGGPYEQYFGPGTRLTVT.

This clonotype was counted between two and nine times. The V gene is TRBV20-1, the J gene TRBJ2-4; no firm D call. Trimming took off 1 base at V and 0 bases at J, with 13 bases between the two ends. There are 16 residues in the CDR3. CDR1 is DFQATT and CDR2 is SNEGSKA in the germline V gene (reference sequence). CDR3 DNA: TGCAGTGCTAGAGTCGAAGGGAACCCAGCCAAAAACATTCAGTACTTC. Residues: CSARVEGNPAKNIQYF.

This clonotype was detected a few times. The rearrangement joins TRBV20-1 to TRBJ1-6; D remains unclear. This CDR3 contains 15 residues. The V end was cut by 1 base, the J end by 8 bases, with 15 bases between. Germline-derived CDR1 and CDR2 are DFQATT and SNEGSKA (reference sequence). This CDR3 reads CSARATAGWDSPLHF. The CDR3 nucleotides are TGCAGTGCTAGAGCGACTGCTGGCTGGGATTCACCCCTCCACTTT.

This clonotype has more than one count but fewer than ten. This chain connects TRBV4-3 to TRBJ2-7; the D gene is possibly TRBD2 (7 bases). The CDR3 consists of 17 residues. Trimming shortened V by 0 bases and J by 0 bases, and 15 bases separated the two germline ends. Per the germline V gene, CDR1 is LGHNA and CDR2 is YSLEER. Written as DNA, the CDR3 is TGCGCCAGCAGCCAAGAGGCGGGGGCTGTTGGCTCCTACGAGCAGTACTTC. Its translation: CASSQEAGAVGSYEQYF.